The sequence of this T cell receptor beta chain was determined in a study of shared clonotypes between healthy human individuals. Whole-study findings and limits: The researchers took only blood, and tissue repertoires probably look different.

To note about this clone: Its target is not known. The same CDR3 is also encoded by other DNA sequences in this sample.

The CDR3 totals 11 residues. V lost 1 base, J lost 7 bases, and 5 bases lay in between. In germline, CDR1 is SEHNR, CDR2 FQNEAQ (reference sequence). Naive CD8 cells comprised CD45RO-negative, CCR7-positively selected cells, excluding terminally differentiated effector memory CD45RA+ cells. Nashville, Tennessee was home to all donors, each a Caucasian adult. The deep-level immunoSEQ assay was used. Only in-frame clones appear in the TCRdb table, and some are missing; sequencing was by immunoSEQ multiplex PCR. The sample holds 550,000 to 750,000 clones, about 90% seen once. The receptor was isolated from a man aged 25-45 years in good health. The rearrangement links TRBV7-9 to TRBJ2-7, with D maybe TRBD2 (5 bases). Sequences were obtained from naive CD8+ T cells sorted from blood. The CDR3 reads CASSLGREQYF. CDR3 nucleotide sequence: TGTGCCAGCAGCTTAGGGAGGGAGCAGTACTTC.